Listed below are T cell receptor beta chains from one sample, sequenced in a study of blood T cell repertoires in COVID-19. The data were produced by immunoSEQ multiplex PCR, yet TCRdb's version contains in-frame clones alone and is incomplete. The sample lists more than 150,000 clones, approximately 87% occurring once. Material: peripheral blood. These receptors originate from a woman aged 70-85 years with COVID-19, enrolled during active disease. Each CDR3 is given with its conserved first and last residue. The order of the fields is V gene, D gene, clone size, J gene, CDR3 protein, CDR3 DNA. A D gene is named only where the DNA matches it firmly. Clone size appears in some rows only: once, few, many, or a class for an expanded clone.

v_call: TRBV11-2
d_call: .
clone_size: .
j_call: TRBJ2-7
cdr3_aa: CASSLGVAGDEQYF
cdr3_nt: TGTGCCAGCAGCTTAGGAGTAGCTGGAGACGAGCAGTACTTC

v_call: TRBV2
d_call: .
clone_size: .
j_call: TRBJ1-1
cdr3_aa: CASTAAVIMNTEAFF
cdr3_nt: TGTGCCAGCACCGCCGCAGTAATCATGAACACTGAAGCTTTCTTT

v_call: TRBV4-1
d_call: TRBD2
clone_size: .
j_call: TRBJ2-2
cdr3_aa: CASSQGHSGRANTGELFF
cdr3_nt: TGCGCCAGCAGCCAAGGACATAGCGGGAGGGCGAACACCGGGGAGCTGTTTTTT

v_call: TRBV30
d_call: TRBD1
clone_size: few
j_call: TRBJ2-7
cdr3_aa: CAWTGDRGYEQYF
cdr3_nt: TGTGCCTGGACCGGGGACAGGGGCTACGAGCAGTACTTC

v_call: TRBV24-1
d_call: TRBD1
clone_size: .
j_call: TRBJ1-2
cdr3_aa: CATSERTGDGYTF
cdr3_nt: TGTGCCACCAGTGAAAGGACAGGAGATGGCTACACCTTC

v_call: TRBV4-2
d_call: TRBD1
clone_size: .
j_call: TRBJ2-3
cdr3_aa: CASSHRAGGFGDTQYF
cdr3_nt: TGTGCCAGCAGCCATCGGGCAGGGGGTTTTGGAGATACGCAGTATTTT

v_call: TRBV5-4
d_call: .
clone_size: .
j_call: TRBJ2-6
cdr3_aa: CASSSGAGANVLTF
cdr3_nt: TGTGCCAGCAGCTCAGGGGCCGGGGCCAACGTCCTGACTTTC

v_call: TRBV19
d_call: TRBD1
clone_size: .
j_call: TRBJ2-2
cdr3_aa: CASSTGGANTGELFF
cdr3_nt: TGTGCCAGTAGTACAGGGGGCGCGAACACCGGGGAGCTGTTTTTT

v_call: TRBV7-3
d_call: .
clone_size: .
j_call: TRBJ2-7
cdr3_aa: CASSLLGGYEQYF
cdr3_nt: TGTGCCAGCAGCTTATTAGGAGGTTACGAGCAGTACTTC

v_call: TRBV7-4
d_call: TRBD1
clone_size: .
j_call: TRBJ2-2
cdr3_aa: CASSRLRDRGVGELFF
cdr3_nt: TGTGCCAGCAGCCGACTCCGGGACAGGGGTGTCGGGGAGCTGTTTTTT

v_call: TRBV23-1
d_call: .
clone_size: .
j_call: TRBJ1-4
cdr3_aa: CASSHRDGGWEKLFF
cdr3_nt: TGCGCCAGCAGTCACCGGGACGGGGGATGGGAAAAACTGTTTTTT

v_call: TRBV2
d_call: .
clone_size: .
j_call: TRBJ1-5
cdr3_aa: CASGEETGLQPQHF
cdr3_nt: TGTGCCAGCGGAGAGGAGACAGGCCTCCAGCCCCAGCATTTT

v_call: TRBV19
d_call: .
clone_size: .
j_call: TRBJ1-2
cdr3_aa: CASSIGQYNYGYTF
cdr3_nt: TGTGCCAGTAGTATCGGACAGTACAACTATGGCTACACCTTC

v_call: TRBV4-1
d_call: .
clone_size: .
j_call: TRBJ1-2
cdr3_aa: CASSQETVGYTF
cdr3_nt: TGCGCCAGCAGCCAAGAAACGGTTGGCTACACCTTC

v_call: TRBV14
d_call: TRBD2
clone_size: .
j_call: TRBJ2-1
cdr3_aa: CASSQVAGGLLNEQFF
cdr3_nt: TGTGCCAGCAGCCAAGTCGCGGGAGGGCTTCTCAATGAGCAGTTCTTC

v_call: TRBV6-2/TRBV6-3
d_call: .
clone_size: .
j_call: TRBJ2-4
cdr3_aa: CASSYPPMEGLVKNIQYF
cdr3_nt: TGTGCCAGCAGTTACCCGCCTATGGAGGGGCTTGTCAAAAACATTCAGTACTTC

v_call: TRBV7-9
d_call: TRBD2
clone_size: .
j_call: TRBJ2-1
cdr3_aa: CASSLAWEGFSYNEQFF
cdr3_nt: TGTGCCAGCAGCTTAGCCTGGGAGGGCTTTTCCTACAATGAGCAGTTCTTC

v_call: TRBV9
d_call: .
clone_size: .
j_call: TRBJ2-1
cdr3_aa: CASSVDLSSYNEQFF
cdr3_nt: TGTGCCAGCAGCGTAGATCTAAGCTCCTACAATGAGCAGTTCTTC

v_call: TRBV3-1/TRBV3-2
d_call: .
clone_size: .
j_call: TRBJ1-6
cdr3_aa: CASSQEGPAGPLHF
cdr3_nt: TGTGCCAGCAGCCAAGAGGGGCCAGCAGGGCCCCTCCACTTT

v_call: TRBV3-1/TRBV3-2
d_call: .
clone_size: .
j_call: TRBJ1-1
cdr3_aa: CASKQGAVNTEAFF
cdr3_nt: TGTGCCAGCAAACAGGGTGCGGTGAACACTGAAGCTTTCTTT

v_call: TRBV27
d_call: TRBD1
clone_size: once
j_call: TRBJ1-5
cdr3_aa: CASRRLDREDQPQHF
cdr3_nt: TGTGCCAGCAGGCGACTCGACAGGGAGGATCAGCCCCAGCATTTT

v_call: TRBV19
d_call: TRBD1
clone_size: .
j_call: TRBJ1-5
cdr3_aa: CASSQTGGGNQPQHF
cdr3_nt: TGTGCCAGTAGCCAAACAGGGGGCGGCAATCAGCCCCAGCATTTT

v_call: TRBV19
d_call: TRBD1
clone_size: .
j_call: TRBJ2-7
cdr3_aa: CASSTTTGGISYEQYF
cdr3_nt: TGTGCCAGTAGTACGACAACAGGGGGGATTTCCTACGAGCAGTACTTC

v_call: TRBV5-1
d_call: .
clone_size: .
j_call: TRBJ1-2
cdr3_aa: CASSKDGGYGYTF
cdr3_nt: TGCGCCAGCAGCAAGGACGGGGGGTATGGCTACACCTTC

v_call: TRBV12-3/TRBV12-4
d_call: .
clone_size: once
j_call: TRBJ1-1
cdr3_aa: CASRLGGPTEAFF
cdr3_nt: TGTGCCAGCAGGTTAGGGGGGCCGACTGAAGCTTTCTTT

v_call: TRBV28
d_call: .
clone_size: .
j_call: TRBJ2-7
cdr3_aa: CASNSGVPYSYEQYF
cdr3_nt: TGTGCCAGTAACTCAGGGGTCCCCTACTCCTACGAGCAGTACTTC

v_call: TRBV10-3
d_call: TRBD1
clone_size: .
j_call: TRBJ2-7
cdr3_aa: CAIREDRGSSYEQYF
cdr3_nt: TGTGCCATCAGGGAGGACAGGGGGAGCTCCTACGAGCAGTACTTC

v_call: TRBV13
d_call: .
clone_size: .
j_call: TRBJ1-2
cdr3_aa: CASSLAVGGGYGYTF
cdr3_nt: TGTGCCAGCAGCTTAGCCGTAGGGGGGGGCTATGGCTACACCTTC